This T cell receptor (beta chain) was profiled in a study of shared clonotypes between healthy human individuals. Trimming removed 7 bases from V and 8 bases from J, with 12 bases in between. Germline V CDR1 and CDR2: SNHLY, FYNNEI. The CDR3 length is 12 residues. Notes on this clone: What it recognizes is unknown.

Broader study findings: Depth was large, yet rarefaction showed that sorted-subset sequencing was incomplete. Relative to memory subsets, naive subsets generally showed larger estimated richness. It was the non-shared clonotypes that had lower generation probabilities than clonotypes shared by all four donors.

Caucasian adults residing in Nashville, Tennessee made up all the donors. Measured with immunoSEQ multiplex PCR; TCRdb has only the in-frame clones, and not every one. This table has 2 million or so clones, approximately 95% appearing once. This chain links TRBV2 with TRBJ2-4, with D possibly matching TRBD1 (5 bases). This TCR derives from a man aged 18 to 29 in good health. The source material was naive CD4+ T cells sorted from blood. Subset denoted: CD45RA+ positively selected. For the CDR3, the DNA is TGTGCCAGCACCCCTGGGGCGGACATTCAGTACTTC. Its protein product is CASTPGADIQYF.